This is a list of T cell receptor beta chains from one sample in a study of blood T cell repertoires in COVID-19. Only in-frame clones appear in the TCRdb table, and some are missing; sequencing was by immunoSEQ multiplex PCR. This sample yields approximately 97,000 clones, of which 90% are seen a single time; about 1.7% belongs to the top ten. Sample: peripheral blood. These receptors were collected from a man aged 55 to 70 with acute or convalescent COVID-19. The CDR3 runs from the conserved cysteine through the conserved F or W. D genes are given only for firm matches. Some rows have no size entry. The others give once, few or many, or a class for an expanded clone.

abundance	j_gene	v_gene	d_gene	len	CDR3aa	CDR3nt
.	TRBJ2-1	TRBV3-1/TRBV3-2	.	15	CASSREEGVYNEQFF	TGTGCCAGCAGCCGGGAAGAGGGAGTATACAATGAGCAGTTCTTC
.	TRBJ1-2	TRBV6-6	.	11	CASSPDYGYTF	TGTGCCAGCAGTCCCGACTATGGCTACACCTTC
.	TRBJ2-7	TRBV5-6	TRBD1	16	CASSFEGTDRGYEQYF	TGTGCCAGCAGCTTTGAGGGGACGGACAGGGGCTACGAGCAGTACTTC
.	TRBJ1-5	TRBV10-3	TRBD1	14	CAIGAGTDNQPQHF	TGTGCCATCGGTGCGGGGACAGACAATCAGCCCCAGCATTTT
.	TRBJ1-1	TRBV7-9	.	14	CASCRDTMNTEAFF	TGTGCCAGCTGCAGGGACACTATGAACACTGAAGCTTTCTTT
once	TRBJ1-3	TRBV5-1	.	15	CASSLRTEIGNTIYF	TGCGCCAGCAGCTTGCGGACAGAAATAGGAAACACCATATATTTT
.	TRBJ2-3	TRBV11-2	.	14	CASRRAFVRDTQYF	TGTGCCTCGAGGCGGGCTTTCGTGAGGGATACGCAGTATTTT
.	TRBJ2-1	TRBV5-6	TRBD2	14	CASSSGLAVDEQFF	TGTGCCAGCAGCTCTGGACTAGCCGTGGATGAGCAGTTCTTC
.	TRBJ1-1	TRBV5-8	.	11	CASSQQGEAFF	TGTGCCAGCAGCCAACAGGGAGAAGCTTTCTTT
.	TRBJ2-3	TRBV6-4	TRBD2	15	CASSDRAGGPDTQYF	TGTGCCAGCAGTGACAGAGCGGGGGGGCCTGATACGCAGTATTTT
once	TRBJ1-2	TRBV5-1	.	13	CASSLDIVYGYTF	TGCGCCAGCAGCTTGGATATAGTCTATGGCTACACCTTC
.	TRBJ2-6	TRBV27	.	17	CASSGGGRWSGANVLTF	TGTGCCAGCTCCGGCGGTGGTCGGTGGTCTGGGGCCAACGTCCTGACTTTC
.	TRBJ2-2	TRBV11-2	.	17	CASSLGGDSLNTGELFF	TGTGCCAGCAGCTTAGGGGGGGACAGCTTGAACACCGGGGAGCTGTTTTTT
.	TRBJ2-1	TRBV12-3/TRBV12-4	.	13	CASSLDGYNEQFF	TGTGCCAGCAGTCTAGACGGTTACAATGAGCAGTTCTTC
.	TRBJ1-5	TRBV19	TRBD1	17	CASIGQGFEYNNQPQHF	TGTGCCAGTATCGGACAGGGGTTCGAGTATAACAATCAGCCCCAGCATTTT
.	TRBJ1-6	TRBV3-1/TRBV3-2	.	18	CASSQAPTGVGYNSPLHF	TGTGCCAGCAGCCAAGCCCCGACGGGAGTAGGGTATAATTCACCCCTCCACTTT
.	TRBJ2-3	TRBV7-2	.	15	CASSLVWGLADTQYF	TGTGCCAGCAGCTTAGTATGGGGACTGGCAGATACGCAGTATTTT
.	TRBJ1-4	TRBV14	TRBD1	16	CASSQRQGSANEKLFF	TGTGCCAGCAGCCAGCGACAGGGGTCGGCTAATGAAAAACTGTTTTTT
.	TRBJ1-1	TRBV6-5	TRBD1	14	CASRVPGTATEAFF	TGTGCCAGTCGCGTACCCGGGACAGCGACTGAAGCTTTCTTT
many	TRBJ1-2	TRBV7-2	.	15	CASSALSIILNGYTF	TGTGCCAGCAGCGCTCTTTCGATTATTCTAAACGGCTACACCTTC
.	TRBJ1-5	TRBV7-9	.	15	CASSDRDTGNQPQHF	TGTGCCAGCAGCGACCGGGACACGGGTAATCAGCCCCAGCATTTT
few	TRBJ1-4	TRBV18	TRBD1	16	CASSPAGQGSEEKLFF	TGTGCCAGCTCACCGGCCGGACAGGGCTCGGAGGAAAAACTGTTTTTT
.	TRBJ1-1	TRBV20-1	.	14	CSASSPHLHTEAFF	TGCAGTGCTAGTTCCCCACATCTCCACACTGAAGCTTTCTTT
.	TRBJ2-5	TRBV27	.	13	CASSSPLGETQYF	TGTGCCAGCAGTTCCCCGCTAGGAGAGACCCAGTACTTC
.	TRBJ1-1	TRBV19	.	13	CASNQWTVTHKTF	TGTGCCAGTAACCAGTGGACAGTGACACACAAAACATTT
.	TRBJ2-6	TRBV4-2	.	19	CASSQDGGRGGPGANVLTF	TGTGCCAGCAGCCAAGATGGAGGGCGCGGGGGCCCTGGGGCCAACGTCCTGACTTTC
.	TRBJ1-5	TRBV18	.	13	CATAGGFNQPQHF	TGTGCCACTGCTGGGGGGTTCAATCAGCCCCAGCATTTT
.	TRBJ1-1	TRBV6-5	.	13	CASSYSRGTEAFF	TGTGCCAGCAGTTACTCTCGGGGCACTGAAGCTTTCTTT
few	TRBJ1-1	TRBV19	TRBD1	14	CASSIKGAGSEAFF	TGTGCCAGTAGTATTAAGGGGGCCGGGTCTGAAGCTTTCTTT
once	TRBJ2-3	TRBV7-9	TRBD2	16	CASSSGGGGSTDTQYF	TGTGCCAGCAGCTCCGGTGGCGGGGGTAGCACAGATACGCAGTATTTT
.	TRBJ2-2	TRBV25-1	.	14	CASSPRGQPGELFF	TGTGCCAGCAGTCCAAGAGGGCAGCCCGGGGAGCTGTTTTTT
.	TRBJ2-3	TRBV5-4	TRBD2	17	CASSLAKTSGDTDTQYF	TGTGCCAGCAGCTTGGCCAAGACTAGCGGGGATACAGATACGCAGTATTTT
.	TRBJ2-7	TRBV6-2/TRBV6-3	.	16	CASSPTAGRWSYEQYF	TGTGCCAGCAGTCCCACGGCGGGTCGGTGGTCCTACGAGCAGTACTTC
.	TRBJ1-5	TRBV19	.	16	CASSIGHRVRNQPQHF	TGTGCCAGTAGTATAGGGCACAGGGTGAGAAATCAGCCCCAGCATTTT
few	TRBJ1-1	TRBV18	.	13	CASSPLGNTEAFF	TGTGCCAGCTCACCCCTCGGGAACACTGAAGCTTTCTTT